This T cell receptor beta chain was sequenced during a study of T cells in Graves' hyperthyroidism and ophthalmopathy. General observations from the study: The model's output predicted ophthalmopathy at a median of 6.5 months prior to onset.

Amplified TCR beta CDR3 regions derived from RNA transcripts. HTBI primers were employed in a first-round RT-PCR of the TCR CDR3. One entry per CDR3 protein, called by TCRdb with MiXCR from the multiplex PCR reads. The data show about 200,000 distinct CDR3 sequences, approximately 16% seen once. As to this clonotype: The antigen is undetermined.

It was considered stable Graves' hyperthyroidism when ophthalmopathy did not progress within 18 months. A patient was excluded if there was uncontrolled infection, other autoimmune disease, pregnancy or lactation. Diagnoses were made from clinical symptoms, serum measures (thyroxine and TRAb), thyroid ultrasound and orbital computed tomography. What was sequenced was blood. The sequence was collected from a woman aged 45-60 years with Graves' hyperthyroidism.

CDR3 nucleotides: TGTGCCAGCAGTGAAGGGAGTGAAGCTTTCTTT. Translating gives CASSEGSEAFF. The chain recombines TRBV12-3 or TRBV12-4 with TRBJ1-1; unclear D gene. CDR3 size: 11 residues. Trimming pared 5 bases from V and 7 bases from J, leaving 8 bases between.